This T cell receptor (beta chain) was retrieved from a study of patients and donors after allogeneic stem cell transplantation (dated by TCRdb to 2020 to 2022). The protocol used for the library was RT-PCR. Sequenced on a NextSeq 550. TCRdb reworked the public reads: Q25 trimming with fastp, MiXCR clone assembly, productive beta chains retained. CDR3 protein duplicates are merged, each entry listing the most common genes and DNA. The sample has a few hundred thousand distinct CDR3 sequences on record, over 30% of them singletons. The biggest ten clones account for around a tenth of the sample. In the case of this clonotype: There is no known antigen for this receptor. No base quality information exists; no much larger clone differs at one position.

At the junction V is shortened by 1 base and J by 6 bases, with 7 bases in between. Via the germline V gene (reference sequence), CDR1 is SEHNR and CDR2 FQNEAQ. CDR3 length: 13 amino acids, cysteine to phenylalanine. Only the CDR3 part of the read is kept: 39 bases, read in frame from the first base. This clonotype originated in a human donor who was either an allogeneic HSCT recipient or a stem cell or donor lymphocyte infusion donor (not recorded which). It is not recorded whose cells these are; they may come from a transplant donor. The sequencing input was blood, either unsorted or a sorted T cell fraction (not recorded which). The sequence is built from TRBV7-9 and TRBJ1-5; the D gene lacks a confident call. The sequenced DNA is TGTGCCAGCAGCTTAGGGGTTGCTCAGCCCCAGCATTTT. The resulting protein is CASSLGVAQPQHF.